This T cell receptor (beta chain) was captured by sequencing in a study of Graves' ophthalmopathy and Graves' hyperthyroidism. This clonotype was seen many times. Amplification targeted the TCR beta CDR3 regions, with RNA transcripts as the source material. Second-round multiplex PCR came after first-round RT-PCR with HTBI primers. TCRdb re-called the multiplex PCR reads through MiXCR, storing one row per CDR3 protein. The sample contains some 350,000 distinct CDR3 sequences, approximately 17% of which appear only once. Isolation of PBMCs was performed using 10 ml of fresh peripheral blood. Material: peripheral blood. The TCR originated in an adult woman with stable Graves' hyperthyroidism.

The CDR3 loop is CASSGFDRVRRTEAFF. Here the CDR3 DNA reads TGTGCCAGCAGTGGTTTCGACAGGGTGAGGAGGACTGAAGCTTTCTTT. The chain employs TRBV25-1 and TRBJ1-1; 7 bases are shared with TRBD1. This CDR3 has 16 residues. V was pared by 4 bases and J by 5 bases, with 13 bases of the junction left unmatched. CDR1 and CDR2 from the germline V gene are MGHDK and SYGVNS.